This TCR beta chain was sequenced during a study of shared clonotypes between healthy human individuals. Each subset's genomic DNA was split evenly across several immunoSEQ plates. In the original workflow: Filtering differed, since immunoSEQ gave only junction sequences and no quality scores. The table came from immunoSEQ multiplex PCR; TCRdb's copy has only in-frame clones and leaves some out. V and J calls and clone size are copied from that table; D and trimming were computed from the DNA. The sample yields about 1.5 million clones, around 98% seen once. This CDR3 comprises 15 residues. Trimming removed 6 bases from V and 3 bases from J, with 14 bases in between. Germline CDR1 and CDR2: MNHNS and SASEGT.

This clonotype originated in a man younger than 40 in good health. Material for sequencing was naive CD4+ T cells sorted from blood. The subset was: CD45RA+ positively selected. This rearrangement joins TRBV6-1 to TRBJ2-2, with a tentative D call TRBD2 (5 bases). CDR3 in DNA: TGTGCCAGCAGGATAAGAGGGAAGTACACCGGGGAGCTGTTTTTT. Residues: CASRIRGKYTGELFF.